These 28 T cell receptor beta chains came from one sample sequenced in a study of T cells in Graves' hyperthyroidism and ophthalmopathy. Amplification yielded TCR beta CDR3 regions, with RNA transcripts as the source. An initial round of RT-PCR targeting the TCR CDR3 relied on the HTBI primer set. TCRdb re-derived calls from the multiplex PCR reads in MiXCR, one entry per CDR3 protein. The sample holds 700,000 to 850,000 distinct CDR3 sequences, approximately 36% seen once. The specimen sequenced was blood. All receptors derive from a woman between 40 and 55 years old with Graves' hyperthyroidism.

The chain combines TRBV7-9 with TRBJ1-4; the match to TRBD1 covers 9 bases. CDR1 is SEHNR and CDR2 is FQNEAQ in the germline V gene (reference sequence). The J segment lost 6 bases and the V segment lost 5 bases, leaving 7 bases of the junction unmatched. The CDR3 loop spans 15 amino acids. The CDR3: CASSQGQGPDEKLFF. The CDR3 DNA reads TGTGCCAGCAGCCAAGGACAGGGGCCGGATGAAAAACTGTTTTTT.

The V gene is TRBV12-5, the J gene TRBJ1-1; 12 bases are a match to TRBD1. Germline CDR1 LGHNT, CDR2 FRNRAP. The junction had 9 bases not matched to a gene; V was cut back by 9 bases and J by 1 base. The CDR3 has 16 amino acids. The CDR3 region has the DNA TGTGCTAGCTTACCGGGACAGGGGGCTTCGAACACTGAAGCTTTCTTT. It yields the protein CASLPGQGASNTEAFF. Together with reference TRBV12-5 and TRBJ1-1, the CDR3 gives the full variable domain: DARVTQTPRHKVTEMGQEVTMRCQPILGHNTVFWYRQTMMQGLELLAYFRNRAPLDDSGMPKDRFSAEMPDATLATLKIQPSEPRDSAVYFCASLPGQGASNTEAFFGQGTRLTVV.

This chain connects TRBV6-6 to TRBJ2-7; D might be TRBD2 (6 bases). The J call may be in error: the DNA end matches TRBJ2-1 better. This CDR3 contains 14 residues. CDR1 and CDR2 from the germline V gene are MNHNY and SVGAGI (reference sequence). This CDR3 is CASSYRVGGHEQFF. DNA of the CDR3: TGTGCCAGCAGTTACAGGGTCGGAGGGCATGAGCAGTTCTTC.

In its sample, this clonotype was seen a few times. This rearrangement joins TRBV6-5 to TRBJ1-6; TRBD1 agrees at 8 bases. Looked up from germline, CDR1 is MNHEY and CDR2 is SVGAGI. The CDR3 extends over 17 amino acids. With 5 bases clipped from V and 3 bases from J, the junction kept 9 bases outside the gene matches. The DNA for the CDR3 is TGTGCCAGCAGTCCTCAGGGGGCGAATTACTATAATTCACCCCTCCACTTT. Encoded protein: CASSPQGANYYNSPLHF.

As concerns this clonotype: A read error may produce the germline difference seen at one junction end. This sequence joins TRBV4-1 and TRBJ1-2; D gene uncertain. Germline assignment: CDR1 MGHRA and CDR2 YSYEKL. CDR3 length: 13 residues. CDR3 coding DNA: TGTGCCAGCAGCCCACCCTGGGCCTATGGCTACACCTTC. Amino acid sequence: CASSPPWAYGYTF.

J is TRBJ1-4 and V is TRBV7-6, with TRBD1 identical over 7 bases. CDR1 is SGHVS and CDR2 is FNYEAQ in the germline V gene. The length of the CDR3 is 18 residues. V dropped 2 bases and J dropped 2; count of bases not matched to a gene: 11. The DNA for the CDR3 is TGTGCCAGCAGCTTAATTAACGGACAGGCCGCGACTAATGAAAAACTGTTTTTT. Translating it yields CASSLINGQAATNEKLFF.

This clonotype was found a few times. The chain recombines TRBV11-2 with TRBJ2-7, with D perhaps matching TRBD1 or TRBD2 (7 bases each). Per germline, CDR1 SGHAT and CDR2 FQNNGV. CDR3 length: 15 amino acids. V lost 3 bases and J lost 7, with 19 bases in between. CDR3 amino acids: CASSFRAGGAREQYF. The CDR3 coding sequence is TGTGCCAGCAGCTTCCGGGCAGGGGGGGCTCGAGAGCAGTACTTC.

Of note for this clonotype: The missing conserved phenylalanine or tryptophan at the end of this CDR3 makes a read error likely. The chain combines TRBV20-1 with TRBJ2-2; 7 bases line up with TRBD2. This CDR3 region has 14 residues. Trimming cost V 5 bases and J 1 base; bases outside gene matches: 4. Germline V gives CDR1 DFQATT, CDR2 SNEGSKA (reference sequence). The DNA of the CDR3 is TGCAGTGCTTCAACTAGCGAGAACACCGGGGAGCTGTTTTCT. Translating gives CSASTSENTGELFS.

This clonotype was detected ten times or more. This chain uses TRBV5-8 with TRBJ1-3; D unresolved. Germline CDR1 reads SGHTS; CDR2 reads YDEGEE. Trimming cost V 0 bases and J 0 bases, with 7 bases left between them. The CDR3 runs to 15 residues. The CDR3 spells CASSLDGYSGNTIYF. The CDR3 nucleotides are TGTGCCAGCAGCTTGGACGGTTACTCTGGAAACACCATATATTTT.

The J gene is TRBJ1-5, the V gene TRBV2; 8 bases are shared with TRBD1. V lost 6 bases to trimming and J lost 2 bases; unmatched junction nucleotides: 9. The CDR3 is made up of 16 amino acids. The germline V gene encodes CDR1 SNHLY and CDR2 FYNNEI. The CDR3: CASRHKTGAGNQPQHF. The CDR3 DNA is TGTGCCAGCAGGCACAAGACAGGGGCAGGCAATCAGCCCCAGCATTTT.

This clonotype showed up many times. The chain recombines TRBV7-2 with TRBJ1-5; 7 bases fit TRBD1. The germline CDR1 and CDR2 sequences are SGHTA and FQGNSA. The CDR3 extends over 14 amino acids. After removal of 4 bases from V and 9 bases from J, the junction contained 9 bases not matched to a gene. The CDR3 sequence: CASSSRGGTAPQHF. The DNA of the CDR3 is TGTGCCAGCAGCTCAAGAGGGGGGACAGCGCCCCAGCATTTT. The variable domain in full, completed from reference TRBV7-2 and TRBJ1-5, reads GAGVSQSPSNKVTEKGKDVELRCDPISGHTALYWYRQSLGQGLEFLIYFQGNSAPDKSGLPSDRFSAERTGGSVSTLTIQRTQQEDSAVYLCASSSRGGTAPQHFGDGTRLSIL.

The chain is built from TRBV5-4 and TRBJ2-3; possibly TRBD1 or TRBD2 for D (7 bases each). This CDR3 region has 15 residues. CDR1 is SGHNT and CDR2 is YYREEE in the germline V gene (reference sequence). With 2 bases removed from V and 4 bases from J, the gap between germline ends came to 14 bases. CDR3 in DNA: TGTGCCAGCAGCTTCGGAGCAGGGGGGGCAGATACGCAGTATTTT. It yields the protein CASSFGAGGADTQYF.

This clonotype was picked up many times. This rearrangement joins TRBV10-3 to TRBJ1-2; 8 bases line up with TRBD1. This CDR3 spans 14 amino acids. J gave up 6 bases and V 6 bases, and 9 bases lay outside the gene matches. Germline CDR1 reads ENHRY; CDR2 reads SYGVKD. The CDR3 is CAISSYQGADGYTF. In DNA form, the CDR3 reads TGTGCCATCAGCTCTTATCAGGGGGCGGATGGCTACACCTTC.

CDR3 amino acids: CASSGPGQGFFEQYF. CDR3 DNA sequence: TGTGCCAGCAGTGGTCCGGGACAGGGTTTCTTCGAGCAGTACTTC. J is TRBJ2-7 and V is TRBV14; 9 bases align to TRBD1. J lost 6 bases, V lost 6 bases, and 12 bases had no gene match. Germline CDR1 reads SGHDN; CDR2 reads FVKESK. The CDR3 contains 15 residues.

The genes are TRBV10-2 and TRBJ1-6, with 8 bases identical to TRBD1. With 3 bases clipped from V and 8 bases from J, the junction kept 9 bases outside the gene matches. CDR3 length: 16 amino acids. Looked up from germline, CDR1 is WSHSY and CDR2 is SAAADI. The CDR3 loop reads CASSDPSGQGDSPLHF. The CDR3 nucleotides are TGCGCCAGCAGTGATCCCAGCGGACAGGGAGATTCACCCCTCCACTTT.

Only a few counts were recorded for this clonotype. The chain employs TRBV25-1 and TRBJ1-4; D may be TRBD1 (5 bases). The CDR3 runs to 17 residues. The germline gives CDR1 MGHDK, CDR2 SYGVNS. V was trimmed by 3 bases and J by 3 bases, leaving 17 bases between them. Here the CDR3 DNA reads TGTGCCAGCAGTGACCCCGGGGAGGGGAAGGCTAATGAAAAACTGTTTTTT. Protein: CASSDPGEGKANEKLFF. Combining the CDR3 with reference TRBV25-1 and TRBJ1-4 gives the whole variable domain EADIYQTPRYLVIGTGKKITLECSQTMGHDKMYWYQQDPGMELHLIHYSYGVNSTEKGDLSSESTVSRIRTEHFPLTLESARPSHTSQYLCASSDPGEGKANEKLFFGSGTQLSVL.

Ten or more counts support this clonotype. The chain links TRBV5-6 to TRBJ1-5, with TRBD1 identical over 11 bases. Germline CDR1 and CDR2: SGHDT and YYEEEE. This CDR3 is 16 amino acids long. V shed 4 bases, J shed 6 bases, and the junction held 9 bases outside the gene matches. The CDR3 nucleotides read TGTGCCAGCAGCGCAACTGGACAGGGGGCCTCTCAGCCCCAGCATTTT. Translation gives CASSATGQGASQPQHF.

The CDR3 loop is CASRKGRGGMNTEAFF. DNA of the CDR3: TGTGCCAGCAGAAAAGGCCGGGGAGGAATGAACACTGAAGCTTTCTTT. V gene TRBV6-5 combines with J gene TRBJ1-1; D is undetermined. The V gene's germline CDR1 is MNHEY and CDR2 SVGAGI. V lost 6 bases and J lost 0, with 17 bases in between. The CDR3 loop spans 16 amino acids.

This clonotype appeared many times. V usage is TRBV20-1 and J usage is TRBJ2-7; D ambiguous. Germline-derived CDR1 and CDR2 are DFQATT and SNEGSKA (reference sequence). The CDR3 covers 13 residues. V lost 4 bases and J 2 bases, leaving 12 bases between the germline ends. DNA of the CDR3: TGCAGTGCTAAGGGCAGCCCGACCTACGAGCAGTACTTC. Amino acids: CSAKGSPTYEQYF.

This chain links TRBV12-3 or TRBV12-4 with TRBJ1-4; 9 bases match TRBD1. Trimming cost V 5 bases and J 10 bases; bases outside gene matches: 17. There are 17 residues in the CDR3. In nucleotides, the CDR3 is TGTGCCAGCAGTGCACTACAGGGGGCGAGGTTATCAGGAAAACTGTTTTTT. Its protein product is CASSALQGARLSGKLFF.

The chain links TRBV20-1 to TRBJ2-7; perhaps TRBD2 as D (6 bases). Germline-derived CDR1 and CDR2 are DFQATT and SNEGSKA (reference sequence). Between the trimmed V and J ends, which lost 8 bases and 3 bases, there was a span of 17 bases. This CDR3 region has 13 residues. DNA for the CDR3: TGCAGTCAGACCGGGACTTCCTACTACGAGCAGTACTTC. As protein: CSQTGTSYYEQYF.

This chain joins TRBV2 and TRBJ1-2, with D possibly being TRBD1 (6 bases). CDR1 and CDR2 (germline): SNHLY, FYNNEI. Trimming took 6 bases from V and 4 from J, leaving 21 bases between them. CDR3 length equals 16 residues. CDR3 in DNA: TGTGCCAGCAGCCCACCACTCGGACAGATGGCCTATGGCTACACCTTC. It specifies CASSPPLGQMAYGYTF.

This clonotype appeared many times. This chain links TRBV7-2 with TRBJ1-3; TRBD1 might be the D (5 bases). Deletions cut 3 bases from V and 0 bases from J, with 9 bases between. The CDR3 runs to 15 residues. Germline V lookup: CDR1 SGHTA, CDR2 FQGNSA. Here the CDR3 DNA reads TGTGCCAGCAGCTTCCAGGGTTTCTCTGGAAACACCATATATTTT. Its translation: CASSFQGFSGNTIYF. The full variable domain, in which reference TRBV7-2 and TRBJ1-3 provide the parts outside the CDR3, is GAGVSQSPSNKVTEKGKDVELRCDPISGHTALYWYRQSLGQGLEFLIYFQGNSAPDKSGLPSDRFSAERTGGSVSTLTIQRTQQEDSAVYLCASSFQGFSGNTIYFGEGSWLTVV.

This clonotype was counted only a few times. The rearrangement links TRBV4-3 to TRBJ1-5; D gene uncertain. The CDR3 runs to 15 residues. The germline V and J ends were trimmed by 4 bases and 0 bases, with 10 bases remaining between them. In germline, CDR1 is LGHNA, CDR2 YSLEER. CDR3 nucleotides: TGCGCCAGCAGCCGCCAGGCTTATAGCAATCAGCCCCAGCATTTT. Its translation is CASSRQAYSNQPQHF.

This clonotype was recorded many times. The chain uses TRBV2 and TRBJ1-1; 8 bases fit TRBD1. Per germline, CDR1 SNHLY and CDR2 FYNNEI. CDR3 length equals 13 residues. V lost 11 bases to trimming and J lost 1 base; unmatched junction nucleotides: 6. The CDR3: CAGTGTGNTEAFF. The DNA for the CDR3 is TGTGCCGGGACCGGGACAGGGAACACTGAAGCTTTCTTT.

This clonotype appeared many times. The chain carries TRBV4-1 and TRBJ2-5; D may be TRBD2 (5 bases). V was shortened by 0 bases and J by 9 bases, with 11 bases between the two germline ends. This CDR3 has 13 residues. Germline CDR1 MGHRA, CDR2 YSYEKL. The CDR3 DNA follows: TGCGCCAGCAGCCAAGACTACGGACTGCCCCAGTACTTC. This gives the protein CASSQDYGLPQYF.

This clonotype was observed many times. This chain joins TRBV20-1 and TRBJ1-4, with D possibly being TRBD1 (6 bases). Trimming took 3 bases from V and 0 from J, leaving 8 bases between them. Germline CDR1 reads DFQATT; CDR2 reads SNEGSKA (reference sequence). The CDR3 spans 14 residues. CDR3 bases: TGCAGTGCTAGGACAGGTGCAACTAATGAAAAACTGTTTTTT. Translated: CSARTGATNEKLFF.

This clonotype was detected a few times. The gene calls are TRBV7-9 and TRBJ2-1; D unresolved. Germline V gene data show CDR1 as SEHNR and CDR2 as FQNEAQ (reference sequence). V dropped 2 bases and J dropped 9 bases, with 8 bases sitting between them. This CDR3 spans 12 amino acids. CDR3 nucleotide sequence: TGTGCCAGCAGCTTATCAAGGGCTGAGCAGTTCTTC. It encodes CASSLSRAEQFF.